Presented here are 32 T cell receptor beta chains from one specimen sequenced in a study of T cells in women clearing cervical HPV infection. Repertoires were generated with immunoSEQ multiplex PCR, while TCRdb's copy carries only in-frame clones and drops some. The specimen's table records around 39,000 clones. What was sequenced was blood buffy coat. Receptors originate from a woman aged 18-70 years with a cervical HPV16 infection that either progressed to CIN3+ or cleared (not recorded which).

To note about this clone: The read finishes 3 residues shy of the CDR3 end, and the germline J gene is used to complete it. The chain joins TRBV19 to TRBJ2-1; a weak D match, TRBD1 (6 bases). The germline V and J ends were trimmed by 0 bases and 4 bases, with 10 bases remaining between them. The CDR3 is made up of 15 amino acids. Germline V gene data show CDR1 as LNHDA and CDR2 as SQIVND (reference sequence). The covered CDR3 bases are TGTGCCAGTAGTATAGAGGGGGACAATTACAATGAG. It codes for CASSIEGDNYNE. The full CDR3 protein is CASSIEGDNYNEQFF.

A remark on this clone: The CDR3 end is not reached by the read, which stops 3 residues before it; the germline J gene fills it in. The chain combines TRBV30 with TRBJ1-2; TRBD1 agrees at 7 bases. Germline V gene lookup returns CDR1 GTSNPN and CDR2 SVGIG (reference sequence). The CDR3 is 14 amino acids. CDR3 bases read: TGTGCCTACCAAAGGGGGACAGCAAACAATGAC. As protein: CAYQRGTANND. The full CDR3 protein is CAYQRGTANNDYTF.

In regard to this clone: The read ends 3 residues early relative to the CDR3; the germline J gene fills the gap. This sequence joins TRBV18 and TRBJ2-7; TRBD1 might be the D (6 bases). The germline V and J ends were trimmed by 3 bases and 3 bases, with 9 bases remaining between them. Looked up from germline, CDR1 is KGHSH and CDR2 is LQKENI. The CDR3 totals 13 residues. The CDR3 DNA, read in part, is TGTGCCAGCTCACCTAGGGACAACTACGAG. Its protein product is CASSPRDNYE. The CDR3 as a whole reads CASSPRDNYEQYF.

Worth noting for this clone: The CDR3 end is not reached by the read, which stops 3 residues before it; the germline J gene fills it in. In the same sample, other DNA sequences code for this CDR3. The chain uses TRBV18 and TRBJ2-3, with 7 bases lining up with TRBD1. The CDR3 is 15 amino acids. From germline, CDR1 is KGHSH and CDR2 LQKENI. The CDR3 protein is CASSPRQGVQETQYF. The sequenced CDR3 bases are TGTGCCAGCTCACCTCGGCAGGGGGTACAGGAGACG.

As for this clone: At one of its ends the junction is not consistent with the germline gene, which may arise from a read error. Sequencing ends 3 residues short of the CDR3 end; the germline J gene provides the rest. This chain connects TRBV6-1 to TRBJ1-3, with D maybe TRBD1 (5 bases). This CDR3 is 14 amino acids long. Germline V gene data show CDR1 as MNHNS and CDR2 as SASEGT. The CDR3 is CASSARDSGNTIYF. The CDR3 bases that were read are TGTGCCAGCAGTGCCCGGGACTCTGGAAACACA.

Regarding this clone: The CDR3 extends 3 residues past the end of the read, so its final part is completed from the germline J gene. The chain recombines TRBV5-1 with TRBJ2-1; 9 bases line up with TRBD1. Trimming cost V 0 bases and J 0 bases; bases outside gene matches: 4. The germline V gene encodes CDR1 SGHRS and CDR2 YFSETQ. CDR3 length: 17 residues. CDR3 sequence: CASSLEGGQGSYNEQFF. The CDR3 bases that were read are TGCGCCAGCAGCTTGGAGGGGGGACAGGGCTCCTACAATGAG. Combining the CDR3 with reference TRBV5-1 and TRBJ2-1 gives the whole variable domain KAGVTQTPRYLIKTRGQQVTLSCSPISGHRSVSWYQQTPGQGLQFLFEYFSETQRNKGNFPGRFSGRQFSNSRSEMNVSTLELGDSALYLCASSLEGGQGSYNEQFFGPGTRLTVL.

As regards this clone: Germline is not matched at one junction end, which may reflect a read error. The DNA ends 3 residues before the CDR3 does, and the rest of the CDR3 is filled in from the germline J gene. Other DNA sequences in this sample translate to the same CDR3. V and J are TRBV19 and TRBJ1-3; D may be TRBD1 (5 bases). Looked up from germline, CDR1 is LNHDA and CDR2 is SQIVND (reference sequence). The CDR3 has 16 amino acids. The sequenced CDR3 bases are TGTGCCAGTAGAATGGGACGGGACTACTCTGGAAACACT. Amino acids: CASRMGRDYSGNT. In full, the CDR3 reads CASRMGRDYSGNTIYF.

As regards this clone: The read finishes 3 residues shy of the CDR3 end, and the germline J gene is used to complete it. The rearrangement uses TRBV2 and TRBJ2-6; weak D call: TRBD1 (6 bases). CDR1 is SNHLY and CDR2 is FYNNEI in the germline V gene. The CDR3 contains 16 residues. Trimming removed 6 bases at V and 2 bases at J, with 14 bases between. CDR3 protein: CASSYSGVPGANVLTF. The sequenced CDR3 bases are TGTGCCAGCAGCTACTCAGGGGTCCCTGGGGCCAACGTC.

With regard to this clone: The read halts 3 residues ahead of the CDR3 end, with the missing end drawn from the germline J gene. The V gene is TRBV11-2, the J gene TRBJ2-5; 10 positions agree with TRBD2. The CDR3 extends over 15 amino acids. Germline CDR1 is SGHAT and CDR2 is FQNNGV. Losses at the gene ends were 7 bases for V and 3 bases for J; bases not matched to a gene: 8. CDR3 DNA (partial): TGTGCCAGCACCCTCGGACTAGCGGCCAAAGAGACC. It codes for CASTLGLAAKET. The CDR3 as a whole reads CASTLGLAAKETQYF.

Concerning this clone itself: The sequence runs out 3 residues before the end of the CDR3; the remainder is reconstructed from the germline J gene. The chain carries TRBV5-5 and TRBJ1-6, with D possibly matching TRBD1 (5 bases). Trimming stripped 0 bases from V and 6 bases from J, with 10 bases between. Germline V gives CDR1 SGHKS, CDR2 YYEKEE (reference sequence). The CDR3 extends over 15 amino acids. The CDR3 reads CASSLGGVRNSPLHF. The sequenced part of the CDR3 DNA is TGTGCCAGCAGCTTGGGAGGGGTCCGTAATTCACCC. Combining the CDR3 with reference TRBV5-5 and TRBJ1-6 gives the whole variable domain DAGVTQSPTHLIKTRGQQVTLRCSPISGHKSVSWYQQVLGQGPQFIFQYYEKEERGRGNFPDRFSARQFPNYSSELNVNALLLGDSALYLCASSLGGVRNSPLHFGNGTRLTVT.

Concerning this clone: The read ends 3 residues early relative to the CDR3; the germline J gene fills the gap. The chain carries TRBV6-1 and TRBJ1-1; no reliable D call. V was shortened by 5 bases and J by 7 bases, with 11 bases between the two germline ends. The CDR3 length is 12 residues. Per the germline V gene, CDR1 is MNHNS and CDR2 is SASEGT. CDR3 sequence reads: CASSQGRVEAFF. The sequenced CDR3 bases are TGTGCCAGCAGTCAAGGACGGGTTGAA.

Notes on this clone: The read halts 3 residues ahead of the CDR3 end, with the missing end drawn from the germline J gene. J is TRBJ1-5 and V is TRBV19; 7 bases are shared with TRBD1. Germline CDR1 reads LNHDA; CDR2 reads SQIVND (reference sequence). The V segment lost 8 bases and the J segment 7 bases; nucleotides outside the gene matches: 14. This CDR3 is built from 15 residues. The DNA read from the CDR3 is TGTGCCAGTGGTCAGGAGGGGGCCCTAACCCAGCCC. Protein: CASGQEGALTQP. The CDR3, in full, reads CASGQEGALTQPQHF.

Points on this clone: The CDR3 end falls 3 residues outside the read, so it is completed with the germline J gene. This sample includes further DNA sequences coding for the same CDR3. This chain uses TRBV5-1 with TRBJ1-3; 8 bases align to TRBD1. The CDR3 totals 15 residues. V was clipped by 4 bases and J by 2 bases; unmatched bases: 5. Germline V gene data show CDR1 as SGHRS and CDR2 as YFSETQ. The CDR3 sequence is CASSHRQGPGNTIYF. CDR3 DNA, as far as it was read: TGCGCCAGCAGCCACAGACAGGGGCCTGGAAACACC.

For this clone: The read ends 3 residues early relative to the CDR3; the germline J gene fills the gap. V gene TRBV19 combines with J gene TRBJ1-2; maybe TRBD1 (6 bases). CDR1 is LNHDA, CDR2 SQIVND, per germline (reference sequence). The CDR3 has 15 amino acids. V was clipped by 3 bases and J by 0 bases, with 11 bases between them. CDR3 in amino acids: CASSITQGSNYGYTF. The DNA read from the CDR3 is TGTGCCAGTAGTATTACTCAGGGGTCTAACTATGGC.

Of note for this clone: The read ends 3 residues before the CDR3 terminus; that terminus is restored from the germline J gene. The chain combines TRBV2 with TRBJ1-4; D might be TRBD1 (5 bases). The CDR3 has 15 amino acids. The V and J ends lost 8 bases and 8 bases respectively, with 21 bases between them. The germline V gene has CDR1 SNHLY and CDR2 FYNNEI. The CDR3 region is CASQNEGMIEEKLFF. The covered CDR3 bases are TGTGCCAGCCAAAACGAGGGGATGATAGAGGAAAAA.

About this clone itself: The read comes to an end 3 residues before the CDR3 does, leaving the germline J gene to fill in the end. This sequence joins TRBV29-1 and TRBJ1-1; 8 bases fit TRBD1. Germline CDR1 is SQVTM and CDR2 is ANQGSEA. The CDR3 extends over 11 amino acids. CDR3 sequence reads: CSVRQGNQAFF. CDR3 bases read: TGCAGCGTGAGACAGGGGAACCAG.

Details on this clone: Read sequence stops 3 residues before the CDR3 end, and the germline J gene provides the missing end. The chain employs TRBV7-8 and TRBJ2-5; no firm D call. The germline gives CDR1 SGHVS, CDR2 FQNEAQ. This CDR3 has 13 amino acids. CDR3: CASSPLGPDTQYF. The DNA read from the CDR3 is TGTGCCAGCAGCCCTCTGGGCCCAGATACC.

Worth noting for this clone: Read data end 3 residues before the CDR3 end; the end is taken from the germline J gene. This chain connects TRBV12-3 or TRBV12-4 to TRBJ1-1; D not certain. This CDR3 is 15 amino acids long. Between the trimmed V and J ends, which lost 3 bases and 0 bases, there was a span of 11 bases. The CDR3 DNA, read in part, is TGTGCCAGCAGTTTCACGGCGGCCATGAACACTGAA. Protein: CASSFTAAMNTE. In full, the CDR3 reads CASSFTAAMNTEAFF.

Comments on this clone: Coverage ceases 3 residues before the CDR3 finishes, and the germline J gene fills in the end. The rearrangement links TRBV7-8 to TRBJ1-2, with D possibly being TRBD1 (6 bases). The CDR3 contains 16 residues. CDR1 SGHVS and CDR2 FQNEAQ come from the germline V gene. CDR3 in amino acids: CASSLEGGLVYNDYTF. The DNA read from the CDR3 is TGTGCCAGCAGCTTAGAAGGGGGACTAGTCTACAATGAC.

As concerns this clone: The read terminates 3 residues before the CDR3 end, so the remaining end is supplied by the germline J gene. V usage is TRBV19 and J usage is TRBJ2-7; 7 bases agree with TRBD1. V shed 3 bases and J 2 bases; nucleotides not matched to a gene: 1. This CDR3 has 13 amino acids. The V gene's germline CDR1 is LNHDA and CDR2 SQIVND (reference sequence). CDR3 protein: CASSIQGAYEQYF. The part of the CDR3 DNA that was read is TGTGCCAGTAGTATCCAGGGGGCCTACGAG.

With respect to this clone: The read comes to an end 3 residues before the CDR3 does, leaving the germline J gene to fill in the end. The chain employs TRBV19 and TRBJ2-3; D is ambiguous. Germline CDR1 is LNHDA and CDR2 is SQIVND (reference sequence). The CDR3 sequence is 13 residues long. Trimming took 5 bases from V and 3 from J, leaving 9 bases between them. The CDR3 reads CASSPQKTDTQYF. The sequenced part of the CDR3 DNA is TGTGCCAGTAGTCCCCAGAAAACAGATACG.

CDR3 in amino acids: CSALGTAPLTNEKLFF. CDR3 DNA, as far as it was read: TGCAGTGCCCTAGGGACAGCACCTTTGACAAATGAAAAA. The V and J genes are TRBV20-1 and TRBJ1-4; 7 positions match TRBD1. The read ends 3 residues shy of where the CDR3 ends; the end is completed using the germline J gene. Germline CDR1 is DFQATT and CDR2 is SNEGSKA (reference sequence). With V trimmed by 6 bases and J by 5 bases, 15 bases remained unmatched. The CDR3 length is 16 residues.

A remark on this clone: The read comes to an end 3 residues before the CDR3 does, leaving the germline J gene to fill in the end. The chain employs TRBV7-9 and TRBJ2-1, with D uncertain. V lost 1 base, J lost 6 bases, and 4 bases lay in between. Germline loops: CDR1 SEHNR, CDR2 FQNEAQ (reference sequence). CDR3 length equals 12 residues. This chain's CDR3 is CASSLGLNEQFF. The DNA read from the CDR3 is TGTGCCAGCAGCTTAGGACTCAATGAG.

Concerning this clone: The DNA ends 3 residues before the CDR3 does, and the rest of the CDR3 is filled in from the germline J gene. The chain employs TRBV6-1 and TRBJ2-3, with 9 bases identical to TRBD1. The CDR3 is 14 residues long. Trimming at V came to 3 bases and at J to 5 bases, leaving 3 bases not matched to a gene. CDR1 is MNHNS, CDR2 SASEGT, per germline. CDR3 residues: CASSDTGGEDTQYF. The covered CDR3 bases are TGTGCCAGCAGTGACACAGGGGGCGAAGATACG.

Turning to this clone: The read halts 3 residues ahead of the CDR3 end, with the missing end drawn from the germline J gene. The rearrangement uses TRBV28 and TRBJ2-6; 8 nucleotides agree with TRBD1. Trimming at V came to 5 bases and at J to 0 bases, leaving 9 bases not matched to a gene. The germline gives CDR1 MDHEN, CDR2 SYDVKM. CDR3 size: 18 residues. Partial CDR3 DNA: TGTGCCAGCAGTCCTTCAGGGGGCTCCCCCTCTGGGGCCAACGTC. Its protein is CASSPSGGSPSGANV. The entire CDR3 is CASSPSGGSPSGANVLTF.

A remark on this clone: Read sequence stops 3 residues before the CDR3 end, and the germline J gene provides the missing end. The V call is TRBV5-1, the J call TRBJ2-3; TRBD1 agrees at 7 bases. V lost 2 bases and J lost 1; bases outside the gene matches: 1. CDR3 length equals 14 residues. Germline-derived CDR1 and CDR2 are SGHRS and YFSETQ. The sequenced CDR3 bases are TGCGCCAGCAGCTTAGGGGGCGGCACAGATACG. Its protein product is CASSLGGGTDT. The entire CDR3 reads CASSLGGGTDTQYF.

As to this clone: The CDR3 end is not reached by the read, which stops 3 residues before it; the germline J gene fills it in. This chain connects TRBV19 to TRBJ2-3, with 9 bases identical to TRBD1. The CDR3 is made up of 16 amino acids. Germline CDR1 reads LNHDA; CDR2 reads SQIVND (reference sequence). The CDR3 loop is CASSKARTGANQPQYF. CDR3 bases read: TGTGCCAGTAGTAAAGCCCGGACAGGGGCAAATCAGCCG.

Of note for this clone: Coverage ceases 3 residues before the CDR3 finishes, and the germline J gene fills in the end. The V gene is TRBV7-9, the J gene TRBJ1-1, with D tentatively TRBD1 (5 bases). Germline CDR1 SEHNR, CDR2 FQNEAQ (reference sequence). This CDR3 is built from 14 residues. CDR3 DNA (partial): TGTGCCAGCAGCTTAGCGTCGGCAGGTCAGGGA. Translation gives CASSLASAGQG. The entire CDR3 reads CASSLASAGQGAFF. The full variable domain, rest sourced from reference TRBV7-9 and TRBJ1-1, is DTGVSQNPRHKITKRGQNVTFRCDPISEHNRLYWYRQTLGQGPEFLTYFQNEAQLEKSRLLSDRFSAERPKGSFSTLEIQRTEQGDSAMYLCASSLASAGQGAFFGQGTRLTVV.

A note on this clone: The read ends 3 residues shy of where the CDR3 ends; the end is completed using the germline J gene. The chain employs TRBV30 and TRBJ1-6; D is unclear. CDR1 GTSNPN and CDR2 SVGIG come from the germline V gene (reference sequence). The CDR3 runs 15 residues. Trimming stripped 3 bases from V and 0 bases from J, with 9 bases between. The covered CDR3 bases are TGTGCCTGGAGAGACAAGAGCTCCTATAATTCACCC. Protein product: CAWRDKSSYNSP. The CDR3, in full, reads CAWRDKSSYNSPLHF.

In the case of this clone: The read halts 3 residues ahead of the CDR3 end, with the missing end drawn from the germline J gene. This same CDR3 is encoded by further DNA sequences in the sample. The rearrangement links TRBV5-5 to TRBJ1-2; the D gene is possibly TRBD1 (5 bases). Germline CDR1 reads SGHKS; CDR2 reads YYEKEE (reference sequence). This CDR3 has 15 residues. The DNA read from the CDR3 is TGTGCCAGCACCACAGCGCAGGGAGGAGGAGCTGGT. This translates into CASTTAQGGGAG. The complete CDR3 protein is CASTTAQGGGAGYTF.

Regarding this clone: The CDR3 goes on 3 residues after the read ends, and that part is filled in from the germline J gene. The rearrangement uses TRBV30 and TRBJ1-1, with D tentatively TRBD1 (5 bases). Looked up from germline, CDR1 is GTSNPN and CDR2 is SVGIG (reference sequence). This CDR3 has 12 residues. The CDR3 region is CAWSDTGLPAFF. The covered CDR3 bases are TGTGCCTGGAGTGATACAGGTTTGCCA.

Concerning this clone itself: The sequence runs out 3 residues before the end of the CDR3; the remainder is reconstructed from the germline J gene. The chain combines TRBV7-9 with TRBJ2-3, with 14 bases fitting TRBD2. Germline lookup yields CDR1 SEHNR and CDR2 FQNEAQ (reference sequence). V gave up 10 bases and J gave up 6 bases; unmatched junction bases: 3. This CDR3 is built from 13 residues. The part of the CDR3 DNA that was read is TGTGCCACCAGGACTAGCGGGGGGGATACG. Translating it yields CATRTSGGDT. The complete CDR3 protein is CATRTSGGDTQYF. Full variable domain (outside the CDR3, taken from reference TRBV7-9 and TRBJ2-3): DTGVSQNPRHKITKRGQNVTFRCDPISEHNRLYWYRQTLGQGPEFLTYFQNEAQLEKSRLLSDRFSAERPKGSFSTLEIQRTEQGDSAMYLCATRTSGGDTQYFGPGTRLTVL.